The present T cell receptor beta chain was sequenced within a study of T cell responses to AZD1222 COVID-19 vaccine. Germline V gene data show CDR1 as SGDLS and CDR2 as YYNGEE. This CDR3 is 16 amino acids long. Trimming stripped 0 bases from V and 2 bases from J, with 12 bases between. Clones were read by immunoSEQ multiplex PCR, and TCRdb kept only the in-frame ones, dropping some. Among around 80,000 clones listed, 87% were seen once. The TCR sequence derives from an adult who received the AZD1222 COVID-19 vaccine. Sequenced material: peripheral blood, taken 28 days after the second AZD1222 dose. This chain joins TRBV9 and TRBJ2-1; a weak D match, TRBD2 (5 bases). The CDR3 sequence: CASSVGKRSTYNEQFF. The CDR3 nucleotides read TGTGCCAGCAGCGTAGGTAAGCGGAGTACCTACAATGAGCAGTTCTTC.